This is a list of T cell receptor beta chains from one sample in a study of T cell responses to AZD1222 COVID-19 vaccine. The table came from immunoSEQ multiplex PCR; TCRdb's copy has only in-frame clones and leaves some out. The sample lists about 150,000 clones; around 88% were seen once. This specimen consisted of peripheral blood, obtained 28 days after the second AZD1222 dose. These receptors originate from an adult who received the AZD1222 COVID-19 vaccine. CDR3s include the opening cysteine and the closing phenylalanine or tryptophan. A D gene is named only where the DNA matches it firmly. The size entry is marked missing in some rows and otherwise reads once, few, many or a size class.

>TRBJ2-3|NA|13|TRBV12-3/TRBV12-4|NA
TGTGCCAGCAGTTGGGACCACACAGATACGCAGTATTTT
CASSWDHTDTQYF
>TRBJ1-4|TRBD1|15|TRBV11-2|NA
TGTGCCAGCAGCTCCAGGACAGGCCTTAATGAAAAACTGTTTTTT
CASSSRTGLNEKLFF
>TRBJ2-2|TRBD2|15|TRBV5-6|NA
TGTGCCAGCAGCGTTAGCGGGGGAGAGACCGGGGAGCTGTTTTTT
CASSVSGGETGELFF
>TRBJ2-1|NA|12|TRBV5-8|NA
TGTGCCAGCAGCTTGTCGACCCCTAGGAGTTTCTTC
CASSLSTPRSFF
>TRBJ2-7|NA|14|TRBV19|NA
TGTGCCAGTAGTTGGCAGGTCAATCCCTACGAGCAGTACTTC
CASSWQVNPYEQYF
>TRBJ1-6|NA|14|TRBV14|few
TGTGCCAGCAGCCAAGAGGTCGCTTCATCACCCCTCCACTTT
CASSQEVASSPLHF
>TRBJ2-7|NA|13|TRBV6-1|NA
TGTGCCAGCAGTGAAAATTCGCAGAACGAGCAGTACTTC
CASSENSQNEQYF
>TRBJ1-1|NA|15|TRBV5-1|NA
TGCGCCAGCAGCTTTTCAGGGGATTTGGGGACTGAAGCTTTCTTT
CASSFSGDLGTEAFF
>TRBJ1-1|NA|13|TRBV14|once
TGTGCCAGCAGCCAAGATCAGAACACTGAAGCTTTCTTT
CASSQDQNTEAFF
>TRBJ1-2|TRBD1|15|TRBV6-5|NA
TGTGCCAGCAGTCTCCGGGGACAGGGCATCTATGGCTACACCTTC
CASSLRGQGIYGYTF
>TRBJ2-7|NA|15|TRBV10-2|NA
TGCGCCAGCAGTGAGAGCGGCGGAGCCTCCTACGAGCAGTACTTC
CASSESGGASYEQYF
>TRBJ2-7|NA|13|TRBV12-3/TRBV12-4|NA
TGTGCCAGCAGGCTTTTGGGGTCGTACGAGCAGTACTTC
CASRLLGSYEQYF
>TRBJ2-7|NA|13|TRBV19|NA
TGTGCCAGTAGTCCGGGGAGCTCCTACGAGCAGTACTTC
CASSPGSSYEQYF
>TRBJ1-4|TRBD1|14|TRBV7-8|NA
TGTGCCAGCAGCTTAGGGTCGACAGGGGAAAAACTGTTTTTT
CASSLGSTGEKLFF
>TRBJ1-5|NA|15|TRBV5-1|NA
TGCGCCAGCAGCTTGTGGGCAGGGGGCAATCAGCCCCAGCATTTT
CASSLWAGGNQPQHF
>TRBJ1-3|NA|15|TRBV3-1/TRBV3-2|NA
TGTGCCAGCAGCCAAGGCATCAGGGGCGGAAACACCATATATTTT
CASSQGIRGGNTIYF
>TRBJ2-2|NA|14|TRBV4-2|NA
TGTGCCAGCAGGGCAGGGGTAGAAACCGGGGAGCTGTTTTTT
CASRAGVETGELFF
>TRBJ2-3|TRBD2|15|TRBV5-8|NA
TGTGCCAGCAGCCTGGGGGGGGTCAGCACAGATACGCAGTATTTT
CASSLGGVSTDTQYF
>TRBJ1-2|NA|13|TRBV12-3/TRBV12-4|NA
TGTGCCAGCAGTTTGGGTTCCGAGTATGGCTACACCTTC
CASSLGSEYGYTF
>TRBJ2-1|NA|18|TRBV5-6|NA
TGTGCCAGCAGCTTCCTTACCTCCGTTAGACAACTTTCCAATGAGCAGTTCTTC
CASSFLTSVRQLSNEQFF
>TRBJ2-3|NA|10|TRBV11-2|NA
TGTGCCTCTTTGGCAGATACGCAGTATTTT
CASLADTQYF
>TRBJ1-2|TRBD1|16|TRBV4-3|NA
TGCGCCAGCAGCCAAGATCCCAGGACAGGGAGCTATGGCTACACCTTC
CASSQDPRTGSYGYTF
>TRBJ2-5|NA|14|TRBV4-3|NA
TGCGCCAGCAGCCAAGATTCTGGTGGGGAGACCCAGTACTTC
CASSQDSGGETQYF
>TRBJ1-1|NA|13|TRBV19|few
TGTGCCAGTAGTATGCTCCTAGGACAGGAAGCTTTCTTT
CASSMLLGQEAFF
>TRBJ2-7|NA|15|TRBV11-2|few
TGTGCCAGCAGCCCCCTTTTGAGGGACTCCTACGAGCAGTACTTC
CASSPLLRDSYEQYF
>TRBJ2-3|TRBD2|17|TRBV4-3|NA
TGCGCCAGCAGCCAATTCTCGGGACTAGCTGGCCCAGATACGCAGTATTTT
CASSQFSGLAGPDTQYF
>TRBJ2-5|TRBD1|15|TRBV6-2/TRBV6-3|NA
TGTGCCAGCAGTTACCACAGGGGGCCAAAAGAGACCCAGTACTTC
CASSYHRGPKETQYF
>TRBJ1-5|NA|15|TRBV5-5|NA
TGTGCCAGCAGCTTGGTTCTGGGACTCAATCAGCCCCAGCATTTT
CASSLVLGLNQPQHF
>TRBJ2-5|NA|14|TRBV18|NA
TGTGCCAGCTCACCAACGAACAGGTGGGAGACCCAGTACTTC
CASSPTNRWETQYF
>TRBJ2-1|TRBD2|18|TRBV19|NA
TGTGCCAGTAGCCGTGGGCTAGCGGGGGACTACTCCTACAATGAGCAGTTCTTC
CASSRGLAGDYSYNEQFF
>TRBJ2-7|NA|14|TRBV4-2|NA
TGTGCCAGCAGCCAAGGGCAGGGAGACTACGAGCAGTACTTC
CASSQGQGDYEQYF
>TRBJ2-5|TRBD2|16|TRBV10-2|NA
TGCGCCAGCAGTGAGTGGAACGGGGGGTTGTCGGAGACCCAGTACTTC
CASSEWNGGLSETQYF
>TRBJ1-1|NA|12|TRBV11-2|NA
TGTGCCAGCCAATTTGCAAACACTGAAGCTTTCTTT
CASQFANTEAFF
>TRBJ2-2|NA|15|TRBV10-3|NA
TGTGCCATCGGCGGCCCTGGACGAATGATCGGGGAGCTGTTTTTT
CAIGGPGRMIGELFF
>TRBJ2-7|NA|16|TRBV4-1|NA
TGCGCCAGCAGCCAAGTTTGGTGGCGACGACCCTACGAGCAGTACTTC
CASSQVWWRRPYEQYF
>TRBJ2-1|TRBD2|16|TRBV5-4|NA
TGTGCCAGCAGCTTGGGAGGGAGGGTCTCCTACAATGAGCAGTTCTTC
CASSLGGRVSYNEQFF
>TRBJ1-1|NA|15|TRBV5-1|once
TGCGCCAGCAGCTCAACCCAGGGAGGGTACACTGAAGCTTTCTTT
CASSSTQGGYTEAFF
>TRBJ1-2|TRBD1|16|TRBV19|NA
TGTGCCAGTAGACCGGGCAGGGGGATTCGATTACGCGGCTACACCTTC
CASRPGRGIRLRGYTF
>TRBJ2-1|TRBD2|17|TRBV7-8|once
TGTGCCAGCAGCTTTAGGCTAGCGGGGGGCCAGTACAATGAGCAGTTCTTC
CASSFRLAGGQYNEQFF
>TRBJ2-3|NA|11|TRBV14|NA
TGTGCCAGCAGCCAAGCAGATACGCAGTATTTT
CASSQADTQYF
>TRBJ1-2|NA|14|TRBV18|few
TGTGCCAGCTCACCTTCAGATTTTAACTATGGCTACACCTTC
CASSPSDFNYGYTF
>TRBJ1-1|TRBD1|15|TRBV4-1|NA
TGCGCCAGCAGCAAAACTACAGGGGTGAACACTGAAGCTTTCTTT
CASSKTTGVNTEAFF
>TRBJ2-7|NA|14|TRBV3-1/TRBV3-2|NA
TGTGCCAGCAGCCAAGTTAGTGGGTACTACGAGCAGTACTTC
CASSQVSGYYEQYF
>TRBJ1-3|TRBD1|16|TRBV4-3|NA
TGCGCCAGCAGCCAAGACGGGCAGGGGGCAGGAAACACCATATATTTT
CASSQDGQGAGNTIYF
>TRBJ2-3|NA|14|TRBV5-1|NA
TGCGCCAGCGCGAGGGCGGGAAGCACAGATACGCAGTATTTT
CASARAGSTDTQYF
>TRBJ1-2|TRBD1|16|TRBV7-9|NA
TGTGCCAGCAGCTTAGCCGGGACAGGGAAAAACTATGGCTACACCTTC
CASSLAGTGKNYGYTF
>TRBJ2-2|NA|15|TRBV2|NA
TGTGCCAGCAAACGAGATCAGGGAGTCACCGGGGAGCTGTTTTTT
CASKRDQGVTGELFF
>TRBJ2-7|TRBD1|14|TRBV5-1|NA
TGCGCCAGCAGCTTCGGGGACAGCTTCTACGAGCAGTACTTC
CASSFGDSFYEQYF